This paragraph covers one T cell receptor (beta chain) sequence. No antigen is known for it. Germline V CDR1 and CDR2: SGHRS, YFSETQ. This CDR3 region has 14 residues. The J segment lost 5 bases and the V segment lost 2 bases, leaving 1 base of the junction unmatched. The data were taken from a study of PD-1 blockade in classical Hodgkin lymphoma. Regarding the study as a whole: There was a significant rise in CD4+ TCR diversity by C4D1, with no such rise for CD8+. TCR diversity at baseline was reported to be reduced in newly diagnosed patients relative to healthy donors.

Sequenced by immunoSEQ multiplex PCR; TCRdb stores in-frame clones only, minus some. The table includes 12,000 to 15,000 clones, roughly 85% detected once. Every one of the patients relapsed after autologous stem cell transplantation (brentuximab vedotin exposure was variable). Best overall response was complete response, partial response or progressive disease in these relapsed/refractory classical Hodgkin lymphoma patients. The TCR originated in a human donor with classical Hodgkin lymphoma. The input for sequencing was peripheral blood mononuclear cells (PBMCs), taken at baseline. This sequence joins TRBV5-1 and TRBJ2-1; 10 bases line up with TRBD1. The DNA for the CDR3 is TGCGCCAGCAGCTTCGGACAGGGGGACAATGAGCAGTTCTTC. Amino acids: CASSFGQGDNEQFF.